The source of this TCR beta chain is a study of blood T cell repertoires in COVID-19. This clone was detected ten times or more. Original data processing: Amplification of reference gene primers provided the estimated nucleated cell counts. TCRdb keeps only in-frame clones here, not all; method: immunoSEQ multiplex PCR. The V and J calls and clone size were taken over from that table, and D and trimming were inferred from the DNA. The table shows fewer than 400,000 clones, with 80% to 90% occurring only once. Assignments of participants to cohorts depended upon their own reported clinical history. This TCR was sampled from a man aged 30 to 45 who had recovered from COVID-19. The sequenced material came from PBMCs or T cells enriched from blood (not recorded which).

CDR3 loop: CASREQGAMNTEAFF. The CDR3 bases are TGCGCCAGCAGGGAGCAGGGCGCGATGAACACTGAAGCTTTCTTT. The gene calls are TRBV10-1 and TRBJ1-1; the D gene is possibly TRBD1 (5 bases). This CDR3 spans 15 amino acids. The germline V and J ends were trimmed by 6 bases and 0 bases, with 14 bases remaining between them. CDR1 is WNHNN and CDR2 is SYGVQD in the germline V gene (reference sequence).